This is a list of T cell receptor beta chains from one sample in a study of metastatic and nonmetastatic thyroid tumors. TCRdb redid the clone calls on the PCR reads using MiXCR. This sample carries 100,000 or so clones, about 15% of them seen once, and the ten largest clones take roughly 3.6%. The sequenced sample consisted of blood. The receptors stem from a female donor with papillary thyroid cancer or a benign thyroid nodule (not recorded which). Some clones in this sample may be carry-over from other donors' samples. Each CDR3 is given with its conserved first and last residue. The D gene is left open where the match is weak. Not all rows give a size; the values are once, few, many and, for expanded clones, a class.

V gene	D gene	clone size	J gene	CDR3 protein	CDR3 DNA
TRBV5-6	-	-	TRBJ2-1	CASSLGGSDYNEQFF	TGTGCCAGCAGCTTGGGAGGGTCCGACTACAATGAGCAGTTCTTC
TRBV5-4	TRBD1	few	TRBJ2-2	CASSPDRGNTGELFF	TGTGCCAGCAGCCCCGACAGGGGGAACACCGGGGAGCTGTTTTTT
TRBV3-1	-	many	TRBJ1-5	CASSPHGPGGNQPQHF	TGTGCCAGCAGCCCCCACGGCCCGGGGGGCAATCAGCCCCAGCATTTT
TRBV27	-	many	TRBJ2-2	CASSLDGNTGELFF	TGTGCCAGCAGTTTAGACGGAAACACCGGGGAGCTGTTTTTT
TRBV19	-	many	TRBJ1-1	CASSAYRVSAEAFF	TGTGCCAGTAGTGCTTACAGGGTATCCGCTGAAGCTTTCTTT
TRBV27	-	many	TRBJ2-1	CASSPKGYNEQFF	TGTGCCAGCAGTCCGAAGGGTTACAATGAGCAGTTCTTC
TRBV25-1	TRBD2	-	TRBJ2-3	CASIDLDWTSVGEGTDTQYF	TGTGCCAGCATTGACCTGGACTGGACTAGCGTGGGGGAGGGCACAGATACGCAGTATTTT
TRBV7-8	-	many	TRBJ2-6	CASSLGTLSGANVLTF	TGTGCCAGCAGCTTAGGGACCCTCTCTGGGGCCAACGTCCTGACTTTC
TRBV12-3/TRBV12-4	-	many	TRBJ2-3	CASSQREDTQYF	TGTGCCAGCAGTCAGAGGGAGGACACGCAGTATTTT
TRBV20-1	-	-	TRBJ2-5	CSARARHSVGETQYF	TGCAGTGCTAGAGCACGCCATAGCGTGGGAGAGACCCAGTACTTC
TRBV7-9	TRBD1	once	TRBJ1-2	CASRSGTGGYGYTF	TGTGCCAGCAGATCCGGGACAGGGGGATATGGCTACACCTTC
TRBV7-2	-	many	TRBJ1-4	CASSLAATAPNEKLFF	TGTGCCAGCAGCTTAGCGGCGACAGCACCTAATGAAAAACTGTTTTTT
TRBV6-1	-	many	TRBJ2-4	CASSEVIGGATDIQYF	TGTGCCAGCAGTGAGGTGATTGGGGGCGCTACTGACATTCAGTACTTC
TRBV2	-	many	TRBJ1-5	CASGGDSNQPQHF	TGTGCCAGCGGGGGAGATAGCAATCAGCCCCAGCATTTT
TRBV28	-	many	TRBJ2-3	CASRGHNTDTQYF	TGTGCCAGCAGAGGACATAACACAGATACGCAGTATTTT
TRBV24-1	TRBD1	many	TRBJ1-1	CATSDGTDTEAFF	TGTGCCACCAGTGACGGGACAGACACTGAAGCTTTCTTT
TRBV6-2/TRBV6-3	TRBD1	-	TRBJ2-6	CASSYTADRANSGANVLTF	TGTGCCAGCAGTTACACAGCGGACAGGGCCAACTCTGGGGCCAACGTCCTGACTTTC
TRBV11-1	TRBD1	-	TRBJ2-7	CASSSPPIRDRSSYEQYF	TGTGCCAGCAGCTCCCCCCCTATCCGGGACAGGTCTTCCTACGAGCAGTACTTC
TRBV20-1	-	many	TRBJ2-5	CSARDWWQGQETQYF	TGCAGTGCTAGAGATTGGTGGCAGGGGCAAGAGACCCAGTACTTC
TRBV7-9	-	many	TRBJ2-3	CASSLEGVGSTQYF	TGTGCCAGCAGCTTAGAAGGGGTTGGATCGACGCAGTATTTT
TRBV27	TRBD2	many	TRBJ2-1	CASSLRGGGNEQFF	TGTGCCAGCAGTTTGAGGGGCGGGGGTAATGAGCAGTTCTTC
TRBV6-1	TRBD1	many	TRBJ2-7	CAIRDSLSYEQYF	TGTGCCATCAGGGACAGCCTTTCCTACGAGCAGTACTTC
TRBV5-6	TRBD1	-	TRBJ2-1	CASSLGLGDRNNEQFF	TGTGCCAGCAGCTTGGGGCTAGGGGACAGAAACAATGAGCAGTTCTTC
TRBV5-1	TRBD1	many	TRBJ1-2	CASSEGQNNYGYTF	TGCGCCAGCAGCGAGGGACAGAATAACTATGGCTACACCTTC